What follows are 6 T cell receptor beta chains derived from one specimen sequenced in a study of T cells in localized non-small cell lung cancer. Only in-frame clones appear in the TCRdb table, and some are missing; sequencing was by immunoSEQ multiplex PCR. The sample lists around 140,000 clones, roughly 90% occurring once. Here the sequenced sample was peripheral blood, taken before any cancer treatment. The receptor set was obtained from a female donor older than 55 with stage I lung adenocarcinoma.

The J gene is TRBJ1-2, the V gene TRBV7-8, with D unclear. V was clipped by 1 base and J by 9 bases, with 9 bases between them. This CDR3 is 12 amino acids long. The germline gives CDR1 SGHVS, CDR2 FQNEAQ. The CDR3 DNA sequence: TGTGCCAGCAGCTTAGAGTTGATGAGCTACACCTTC. It encodes CASSLELMSYTF.

This chain connects TRBV4-1 to TRBJ2-1; 11 bases align to TRBD1. With V trimmed by 4 bases and J by 0 bases, 2 bases remained unmatched. The CDR3 runs to 16 residues. Germline V gives CDR1 MGHRA, CDR2 YSYEKL. CDR3 in DNA: TGCGCCAGCAGCCTCGGGACAGGGGGCTCCTACAATGAGCAGTTCTTC. It translates to CASSLGTGGSYNEQFF.

The chain links TRBV5-1 to TRBJ2-5; D gene uncertain. This CDR3 is built from 14 residues. V lost 0 bases to trimming and J lost 4 bases, with 10 bases between them. Germline V gene lookup returns CDR1 SGHRS and CDR2 YFSETQ. DNA of the CDR3: TGCGCCAGCAGCTTGGACTTACGGGCAGAGACCCAGTACTTC. Its translation is CASSLDLRAETQYF.

This clone is a singleton in its sample. V and J are TRBV11-1 and TRBJ2-5, with 8 positions matching TRBD1. The CDR3 extends over 15 amino acids. V lost 3 bases and J lost 2; bases outside the gene matches: 5. CDR1 is SGHAT and CDR2 is FQDESV in the germline V gene (reference sequence). The CDR3 spells CASSFLQGGQETQYF. As DNA, the CDR3 is TGTGCCAGCAGCTTTTTACAGGGGGGACAAGAGACCCAGTACTTC.

This clone was seen just once. V is TRBV19 and J is TRBJ2-7, with D tentatively TRBD1 or TRBD2 (5 bases each). Germline CDR1 is LNHDA and CDR2 is SQIVND (reference sequence). The CDR3 extends over 13 amino acids. Trimming removed 10 bases from V and 7 bases from J, with 20 bases in between. In DNA, the CDR3 is TGTGCCACAGCGGCAGGGACCCGGAGGGAGCAGTACTTC. Residues: CATAAGTRREQYF.

The chain links TRBV5-4 to TRBJ2-5, with TRBD2 matching 9 bases. Germline V CDR1 and CDR2: SGHNT, YYREEE (reference sequence). V was pared by 5 bases and J by 5 bases, with 7 bases of the junction left unmatched. The CDR3 is 14 residues long. CDR3 sequence (DNA): TGTGCCAGCAGGTTTAGCGGGAGTGGGGAGACCCAGTACTTC. The encoded protein is CASRFSGSGETQYF. The whole variable domain, remainder taken from reference TRBV5-4 and TRBJ2-5, is ETGVTQSPTHLIKTRGQQVTLRCSSQSGHNTVSWYQQALGQGPQFIFQYYREEENGRGNFPPRFSGLQFPNYSSELNVNALELDDSALYLCASRFSGSGETQYFGPGTRLLVL.